The following is a TCR beta chain sequence with its context. This record belongs to a study of blood T cell repertoires in COVID-19. There are 15 residues in the CDR3. Trimming pared 4 bases from V and 4 bases from J, leaving 17 bases between. The germline V gene encodes CDR1 KGHSH and CDR2 LQKENI. Profiling relied on immunoSEQ multiplex PCR, and the TCRdb table lists in-frame clones only, not all of them. The sample consists of about 220,000 clones, 70% to 85% of them appearing once. Sequencing was done on a sample of PBMCs or T cells enriched from blood (not recorded which). The chain uses TRBV18 and TRBJ2-7; the D gene is possibly TRBD1 (5 bases). This TCR was recovered from a woman aged 55-69 years who had recovered from COVID-19. CDR3 DNA sequence: TGTGCCAGCTCACTATCTTCACAGGTCGGGTACGAGCAGTACTTC. This sequence encodes CASSLSSQVGYEQYF.